This TCR beta chain was captured in a study of beta chain features in type 1 diabetes (dated by TCRdb to between 2018 and 2020). Some background on the complete study: Mean age, gender distribution, total cell number and subset yield did not differ between patients and healthy donors. A total of 107,917,701 sorted cells were examined across all samples, and a strong correlation was observed between cell number per subset and RNA yield. The study compared the TCRB repertoires of sorted circulating CD4+ T cell subsets in recently diagnosed type 1 diabetes patients with those in matched healthy donors. Regulatory and stem cell-like memory subsets were obtained from only 8 patients and about eight healthy donors, while naive and central memory subsets were obtained from all 28 donors.

The research as a whole found: Naive, central memory and regulatory TCRB repertoires appeared to be more alike among patients than among healthy donors. At VDJ recombination sites, type 1 diabetes patients had fewer insertions and more deleted nucleotides, which implies abnormalities in thymic rearrangement. Shorter templates might have been favored by PCR, but patient and control samples were amplified and corrected together, so both groups would have been affected equally by any skew. Sequencing cDNA rather than genomic DNA could over-represent highly expressing activated cells, although activation and CD3 levels did not differ between groups. Only small numbers of individuals were included in the HLA sub-analyses, which left unresolved whether HLA type had any influence on TCRB rearrangement. Type 1 diabetes patients showed a moderate but significant shortening of TCRB CDR3 length in all four CD4+ subsets.

Each donor gave one peripheral blood draw, averaging roughly 100 mL, which was collected into heparinised tubes. Naive, central memory, regulatory and stem cell-like memory CD4+ T cells were sorted on a BD FACSAria II using a panel including CD45RO, CCR7, CD25, CD127, CD95 and CD27. A purity above 98% was achieved for all sorted populations. PBMCs were separated immediately by Lymphoprep density gradient centrifugation and were stained directly, without being cultured. Samples were stained and sorted in pairs, with one healthy donor and one patient per experiment, so that batch effects were minimized. V is pruned by 2 bases and J by 5 bases, leaving 5 bases of the junction without a gene match. The CDR3 covers 15 residues, taking in both the cysteine and the phenylalanine. The only DNA kept is the CDR3, 45 bases in frame from the first base. CDR1 and CDR2 are drawn from the germline V gene: MNHEY, SVGAGI.

The entire isolated RNA was reverse transcribed using the High Capacity cDNA Reverse Transcription Kit, and thus expressed TCRB transcripts were sequenced. Deep immunoSEQ sequencing was applied to naive, central memory and regulatory T cell samples, giving an average of roughly 3.3 million total reads per sample. After sorted cells were lysed in RLT buffer, RNA was extracted with DNase-treated RNeasy Micro or Mini kits, with the choice depending on cell number. Each cell subset was processed on its own to prevent cross-contamination, while patient and healthy donor samples were processed together. TCRB sequences were amplified from cDNA with the immunoSEQ multiplex PCR, producing 87-bp fragments spanning the CDR3 region. Amplicons were sequenced on the Illumina HiSeq platform. In the paper's pipeline: Synthetic template baselines were used to correct PCR bias computationally, reads within Hamming distance 2 were collapsed together, and singletons that could not be merged were discarded. Reads were aligned against IMGT to assign V, D and J genes, CDR3 length and insertions or deletions at six rearrangement sites. Within each subset, clonotype counts were normalized to sorted cell number, and only after that were true diversity and Gini coefficients computed with the tcR R package. The overlap coefficient, calculated on TCRB nucleotide sequences, was used to quantify repertoire sharing. TCRdb retrieved this table from immuneACCESS and kept in-frame rearrangements only. Not all clones are present; in checked studies, unresolved V genes account for under half, and no reason is known for the remainder. V, J and clone size are those of that table, while D and trimming were read from the DNA. Within this sample are about 140,000 clones, with about 9.7% of them counted one time only. The top ten constitute 0.55% to 0.65% of the sample.

Concerning this clone itself: The antigen it binds to is not known. No much larger clone is present one base from it, and per-base qualities are unavailable.

This TCR came from a woman aged 40 to 50 in good health. The sequence links TRBV6-5 to TRBJ1-5; 8 junctional bases match TRBD1. Sequencing was done on a sample of central memory CD4+ T cells from blood. The DNA sequence is as follows: TGTGCCAGCAGTTACACAACAGGGGGGGATCAGCCCCAGCATTTT. It translates to CASSYTTGGDQPQHF.